The present entry profiles one T cell receptor (beta chain) with its context. What it recognizes is unknown. The naive CD8 subset, CD45RO-negative cells positively selected for CCR7, excluded terminally differentiated effector memory CD45RA+ cells. TCRdb keeps only in-frame clones here, not all; method: immunoSEQ multiplex PCR. The table includes some 2.1 million clones, just over 90% detected once. This specimen belongs to a study of shared clonotypes between healthy human individuals. Study in general: Every donor yielded three CD4 naive, three CD4 memory, two CD8 naive and one CD8 memory plate.

The trim removed 4 bases at V and 1 base at J, leaving 3 bases unmatched. The CDR3 extends over 16 amino acids. CDR1 is MGHRA and CDR2 is YSYEKL in the germline V gene. Overall study results and limits: Incomplete sequencing of sorted subsets was indicated by rarefaction despite large depth.

This chain uses TRBV4-1 with TRBJ2-1, with 11 bases fitting TRBD2. The TCR comes from a man between 18 and 29 years old in good health. Some clones in this sample may be carry-over from other donors' samples. The source material was naive CD8+ T cells from PBMCs. CDR3 DNA sequence: TGCGCCAGCAGCCTCAGACTAGCGGGGTCCTACAATGAGCAGTTCTTC. Translating it yields CASSLRLAGSYNEQFF.